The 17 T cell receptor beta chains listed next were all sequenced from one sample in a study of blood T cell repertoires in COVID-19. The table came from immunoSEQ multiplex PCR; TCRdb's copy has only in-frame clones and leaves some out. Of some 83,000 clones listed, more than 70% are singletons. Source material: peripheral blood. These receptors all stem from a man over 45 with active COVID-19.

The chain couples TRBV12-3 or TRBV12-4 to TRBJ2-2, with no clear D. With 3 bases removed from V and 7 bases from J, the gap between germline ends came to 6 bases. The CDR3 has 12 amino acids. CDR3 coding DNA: TGTGCCAGCAGTTTCAGTGGCGGGGAGCTGTTTTTT. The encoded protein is CASSFSGGELFF.

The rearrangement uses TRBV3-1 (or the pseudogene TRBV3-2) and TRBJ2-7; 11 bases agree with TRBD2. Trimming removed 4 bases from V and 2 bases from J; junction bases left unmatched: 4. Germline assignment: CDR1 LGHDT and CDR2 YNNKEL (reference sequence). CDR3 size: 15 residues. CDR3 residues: CASSPTSGNPYEQYF. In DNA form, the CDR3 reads TGTGCCAGCAGCCCGACTAGCGGGAACCCCTACGAGCAGTACTTC.

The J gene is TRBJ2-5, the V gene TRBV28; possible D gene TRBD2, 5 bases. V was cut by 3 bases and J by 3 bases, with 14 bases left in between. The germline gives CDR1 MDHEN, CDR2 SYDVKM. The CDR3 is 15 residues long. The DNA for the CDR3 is TGTGCCAGCAGTTTGGTCTTTAGCGCCGAAGAGACCCAGTACTTC. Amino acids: CASSLVFSAEETQYF.

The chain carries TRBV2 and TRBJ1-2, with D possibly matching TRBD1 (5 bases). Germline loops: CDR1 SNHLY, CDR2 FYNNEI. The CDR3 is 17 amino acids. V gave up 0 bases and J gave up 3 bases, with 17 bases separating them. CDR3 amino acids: CASSEALRGLRDYGYTF. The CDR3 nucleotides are TGTGCCAGCAGTGAAGCGCTTCGGGGGTTAAGGGACTATGGCTACACCTTC.

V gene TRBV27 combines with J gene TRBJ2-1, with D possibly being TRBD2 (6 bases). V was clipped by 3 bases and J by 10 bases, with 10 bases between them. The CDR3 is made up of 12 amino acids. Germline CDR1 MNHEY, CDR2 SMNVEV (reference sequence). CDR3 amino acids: CASSLGGGEQFF. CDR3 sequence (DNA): TGTGCCAGCAGTTTGGGAGGCGGGGAGCAGTTCTTC.

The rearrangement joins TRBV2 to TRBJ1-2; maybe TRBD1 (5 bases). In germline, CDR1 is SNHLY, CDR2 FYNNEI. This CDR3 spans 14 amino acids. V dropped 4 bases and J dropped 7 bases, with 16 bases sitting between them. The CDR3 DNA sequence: TGTGCCAGCAGTGTCGGGGGACGCTATGGTGGCTACACCTTC. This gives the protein CASSVGGRYGGYTF.

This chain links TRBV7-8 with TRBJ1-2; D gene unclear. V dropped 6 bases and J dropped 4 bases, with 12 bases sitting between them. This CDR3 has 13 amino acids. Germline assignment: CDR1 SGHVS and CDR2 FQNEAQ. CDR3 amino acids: CASSIGGGYGYTF. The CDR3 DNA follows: TGTGCCAGCAGTATAGGAGGAGGCTATGGCTACACCTTC.

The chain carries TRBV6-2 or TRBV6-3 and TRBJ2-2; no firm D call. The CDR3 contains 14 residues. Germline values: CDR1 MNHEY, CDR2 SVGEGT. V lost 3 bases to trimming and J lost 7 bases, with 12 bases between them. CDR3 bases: TGTGCCAGCAGTTATACGGGTTGGGTCGGGGAGCTGTTTTTT. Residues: CASSYTGWVGELFF.

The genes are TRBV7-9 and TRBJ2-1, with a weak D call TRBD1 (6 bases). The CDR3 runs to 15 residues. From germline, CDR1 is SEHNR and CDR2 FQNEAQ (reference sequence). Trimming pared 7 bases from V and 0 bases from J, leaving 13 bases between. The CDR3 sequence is CASTPRGSSYNEQFF. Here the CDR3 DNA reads TGTGCCAGCACGCCGAGGGGGAGCTCCTACAATGAGCAGTTCTTC.

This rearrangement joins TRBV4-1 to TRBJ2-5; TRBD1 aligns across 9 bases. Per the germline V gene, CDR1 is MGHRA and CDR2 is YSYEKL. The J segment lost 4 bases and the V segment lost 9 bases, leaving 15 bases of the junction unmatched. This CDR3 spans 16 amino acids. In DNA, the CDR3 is TGCGCCAGTACTGTTACCGGGACAGGGTTGGGAGAGACCCAGTACTTC. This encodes CASTVTGTGLGETQYF.

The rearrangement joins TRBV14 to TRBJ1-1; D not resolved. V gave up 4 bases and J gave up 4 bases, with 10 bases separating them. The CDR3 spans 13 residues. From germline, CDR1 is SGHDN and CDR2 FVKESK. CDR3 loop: CASSRWGGTEAFF. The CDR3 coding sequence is TGTGCCAGCAGCCGATGGGGAGGCACTGAAGCTTTCTTT.

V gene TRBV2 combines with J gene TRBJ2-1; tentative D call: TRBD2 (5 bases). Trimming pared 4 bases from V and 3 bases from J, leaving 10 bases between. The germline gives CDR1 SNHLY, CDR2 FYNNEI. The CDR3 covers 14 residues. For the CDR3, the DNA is TGTGCCAGCAGTGGAGGGAAGGGCTACAATGAGCAGTTCTTC. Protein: CASSGGKGYNEQFF.

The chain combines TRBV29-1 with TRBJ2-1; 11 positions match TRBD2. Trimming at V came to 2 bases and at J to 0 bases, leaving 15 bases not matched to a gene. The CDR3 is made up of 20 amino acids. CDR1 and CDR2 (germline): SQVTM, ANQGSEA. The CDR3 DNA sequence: TGCAGCGTTGAAATGCGCCCGACTAGCGGGGATCCGAGCTCCTACAATGAGCAGTTCTTC. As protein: CSVEMRPTSGDPSSYNEQFF.

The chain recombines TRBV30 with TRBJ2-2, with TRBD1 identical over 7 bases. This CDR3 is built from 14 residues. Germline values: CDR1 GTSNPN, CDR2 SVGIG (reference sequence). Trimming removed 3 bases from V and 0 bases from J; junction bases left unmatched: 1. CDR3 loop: CAWRQGANTGELFF. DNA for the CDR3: TGTGCCTGGAGGCAGGGGGCGAACACCGGGGAGCTGTTTTTT.

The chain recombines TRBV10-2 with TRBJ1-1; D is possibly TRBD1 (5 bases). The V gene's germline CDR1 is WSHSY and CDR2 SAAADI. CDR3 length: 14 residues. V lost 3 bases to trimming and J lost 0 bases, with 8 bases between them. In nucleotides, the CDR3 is TGCGCCAGCAGTGACCCAGGGTTGAACACTGAAGCTTTCTTT. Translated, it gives CASSDPGLNTEAFF.

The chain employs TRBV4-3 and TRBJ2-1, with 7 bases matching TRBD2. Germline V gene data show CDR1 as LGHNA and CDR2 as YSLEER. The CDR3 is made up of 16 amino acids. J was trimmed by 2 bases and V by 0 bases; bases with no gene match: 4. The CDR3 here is CASSQEASGTYNEQFF. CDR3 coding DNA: TGCGCCAGCAGCCAAGAAGCTAGCGGTACCTACAATGAGCAGTTCTTC.

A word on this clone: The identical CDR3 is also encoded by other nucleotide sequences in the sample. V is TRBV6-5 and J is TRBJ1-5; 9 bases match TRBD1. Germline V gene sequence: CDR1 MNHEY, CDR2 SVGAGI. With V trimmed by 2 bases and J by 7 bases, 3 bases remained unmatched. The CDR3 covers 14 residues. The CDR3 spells CASSYTGQGQPQHF. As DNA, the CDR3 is TGTGCCAGCAGTTACACGGGACAGGGCCAGCCCCAGCATTTT.